These 21 T cell receptor beta chains originate from one sample sequenced in a study of cytomegalovirus exposure and HLA in healthy donors. Both 60 Vbeta primers and 13 Jbeta primers went into the PCR. Repertoires were generated with immunoSEQ multiplex PCR, while TCRdb's copy carries only in-frame clones and drops some. The sample shows 80,000 to 95,000 clones, roughly two thirds of them seen only once. Sample: PBMCs. These receptors were collected from a woman younger than 45 in good health and CMV-seronegative.

The J gene is TRBJ2-7, the V gene TRBV25-1, with D perhaps TRBD1 (6 bases). V gave up 11 bases and J gave up 2 bases, with 19 bases separating them. Looked up from germline, CDR1 is MGHDK and CDR2 is SYGVNS. This CDR3 is 14 amino acids long. The CDR3 nucleotides are TGTGCCCCCCAGGGGCGGAGACTGACCTACGAGCAGTACTTC. It codes for CAPQGRRLTYEQYF.

The chain recombines TRBV6-4 with TRBJ1-6, with D hard to call. V was clipped by 2 bases and J by 7 bases, with 9 bases between them. The V gene's germline CDR1 is MRHNA and CDR2 SNTAGT. The CDR3 extends over 14 amino acids. The CDR3 nucleotides read TGTGCCAGCAGTGACGAGGGTAACAATTCACCCCTCCACTTT. This encodes CASSDEGNNSPLHF.

The genes are TRBV15 and TRBJ1-1, with TRBD1 matching over 7 bases. Germline assignment: CDR1 LNHNV and CDR2 YYDKDF (reference sequence). V lost 1 base, J lost 8 bases, and 4 bases stayed unmatched. This CDR3 spans 13 amino acids. CDR3 amino acids: CATSRVTGVEAFF. The CDR3 DNA follows: TGTGCCACCAGCAGAGTTACAGGGGTCGAAGCTTTCTTT.

The genes are TRBV12-2 and TRBJ2-1; TRBD1, the table's D call, was not compared with the DNA. TRBV12-2 is an annotated pseudogene. The CDR3 runs 15 residues. Written as DNA, the CDR3 is TGTGCAAGTCAGCTCCATCAGGGGCTGGTGAATGAGCAGTTCTTC. Translating gives CASQLHQGLVNEQFF.

This clone was counted only a few times. Written as DNA, the CDR3 is TGTGCCAGCAGTGGTGCGGACAGGGTGTCCGGGGAGCTGTTTTTT. This gives the protein CASSGADRVSGELFF. The chain couples TRBV2 to TRBJ2-2; 8 nucleotides align to TRBD1. The CDR3 loop spans 15 amino acids. After removal of 4 bases from V and 6 bases from J, the junction contained 7 bases not matched to a gene. CDR1 SNHLY and CDR2 FYNNEI come from the germline V gene.

V is TRBV10-3 and J is TRBJ1-5; 10 nucleotides match TRBD1. The junction had 8 bases not matched to a gene; V was cut back by 10 bases and J by 2 bases. The germline V gene has CDR1 ENHRY and CDR2 SYGVKD. CDR3 size: 15 residues. The CDR3: CATKDGQGGNQPQHF. CDR3 DNA sequence: TGTGCCACCAAGGATGGACAGGGGGGCAATCAGCCCCAGCATTTT.

In the case of this clone: A read error may account for a junction end that differs from germline. The sample holds other DNA sequences that translate to the same CDR3. The rearrangement joins TRBV2 to TRBJ2-7, with TRBD1 identical over 8 bases. Germline V gene data show CDR1 as SNHLY and CDR2 as FYNNEI. This CDR3 has 15 amino acids. The CDR3 protein is CASSEGTGSSYEQYF. The CDR3, as DNA: TGTGCCAGCAGCGAAGGGACAGGAAGCTCCTACGAGCAGTACTTC.

The chain recombines TRBV6-1 with TRBJ2-7; TRBD1 aligns across 10 bases. CDR1 is MNHNS and CDR2 is SASEGT in the germline V gene. Trimming cost V 2 bases and J 3 bases; bases outside gene matches: 1. The CDR3 runs to 14 residues. The CDR3: CASSEWDRGYEQYF. CDR3 coding DNA: TGTGCCAGCAGTGAATGGGACAGGGGCTACGAGCAGTACTTC.

For the CDR3, the DNA is TGTGCCTGGAGGGGGACTAGCGGGTGGTACAATGAGCAGTTCTTC. Translating gives CAWRGTSGWYNEQFF. The chain uses TRBV30 and TRBJ2-1; TRBD2 agrees at 12 bases. Germline V gene lookup returns CDR1 GTSNPN and CDR2 SVGIG (reference sequence). V dropped 3 bases and J dropped 4; count of bases not matched to a gene: 4. The CDR3 spans 15 residues.

The rearrangement uses TRBV2 and TRBJ2-2; no reliable D call. Germline V gene lookup returns CDR1 SNHLY and CDR2 FYNNEI. V was cut by 4 bases and J by 6 bases, with 15 bases left in between. The CDR3 totals 15 residues. The CDR3 sequence is CASSGERGTSGELFF. Here the CDR3 DNA reads TGTGCCAGCAGTGGTGAGAGAGGCACCTCCGGGGAGCTGTTTTTT. Variable domain in full (rest from reference TRBV2 and TRBJ2-2): EPEVTQTPSHQVTQMGQEVILRCVPISNHLYFYWYRQILGQKVEFLVSFYNNEISEKSEIFDDQFSVERPDGSNFTLKIRSTKLEDSAMYFCASSGERGTSGELFFGEGSRLTVL.

The J gene is TRBJ1-2, the V gene TRBV29-1, with no clear D. This CDR3 spans 13 amino acids. Germline values: CDR1 SQVTM, CDR2 ANQGSEA. V dropped 5 bases and J dropped 4 bases, with 14 bases sitting between them. CDR3 in amino acids: CSVLSQSPYGYTF. CDR3 nucleotide sequence: TGCAGCGTTCTCAGTCAGTCACCCTATGGCTACACCTTC.

V usage is TRBV19 and J usage is TRBJ1-2, with 9 bases that match TRBD1. This CDR3 region has 14 residues. The trim removed 6 bases at V and 10 bases at J, leaving 12 bases unmatched. CDR1 LNHDA and CDR2 SQIVND come from the germline V gene (reference sequence). CDR3 sequence (DNA): TGTGCCAGTAGCCGAAGGACAGGGGCGCTTTCCTACACCTTC. Residues: CASSRRTGALSYTF.

The chain has TRBV27 and TRBJ2-7; 9 bases agree with TRBD1. J gave up 5 bases and V 5 bases, and 7 bases lay outside the gene matches. CDR1 is MNHEY, CDR2 SMNVEV, per germline (reference sequence). The CDR3 sequence is 14 residues long. The CDR3 is CASSLKGQGHEQYF. DNA for the CDR3: TGTGCCAGCAGTCTAAAGGGACAGGGCCACGAGCAGTACTTC.

A few counts support this clone. The genes are TRBV2 and TRBJ2-1; 12 nucleotides match TRBD2. V lost 8 bases, J lost 8 bases, and 7 bases stayed unmatched. Germline lookup yields CDR1 SNHLY and CDR2 FYNNEI. The CDR3 is made up of 14 amino acids. The CDR3 reads CASRRTSGIDEQFF. Here the CDR3 DNA reads TGTGCCAGCCGCCGGACTAGCGGGATAGATGAGCAGTTCTTC.

This chain joins TRBV28 and TRBJ1-4, with TRBD1 matching over 8 bases. V shed 5 bases, J shed 7 bases, and the junction held 9 bases outside the gene matches. Germline CDR1 MDHEN, CDR2 SYDVKM. The CDR3 totals 15 residues. Here the CDR3 reads CASSVQGARGEKLFF. CDR3 nucleotides: TGTGCCAGCAGTGTGCAGGGGGCGCGTGGTGAAAAACTGTTTTTT.

V is TRBV2 and J is TRBJ2-7; 8 nucleotides align to TRBD2. With V trimmed by 5 bases and J by 3 bases, 9 bases remained unmatched. This CDR3 contains 15 residues. Germline assignment: CDR1 SNHLY and CDR2 FYNNEI. The CDR3: CASSTDREGHYEQYF. CDR3 nucleotide sequence: TGTGCCAGCAGTACAGACCGGGAGGGCCACTACGAGCAGTACTTC.

The rearrangement uses TRBV2 and TRBJ2-7; tentative D call: TRBD1 (6 bases). Germline CDR1 reads SNHLY; CDR2 reads FYNNEI. Deletions cut 3 bases from V and 0 bases from J, with 12 bases between. This CDR3 region has 15 residues. CDR3: CASSEGHQSSYEQYF. CDR3 DNA: TGTGCCAGCAGTGAGGGACATCAGAGCTCCTACGAGCAGTACTTC.

The V gene is TRBV25-1, the J gene TRBJ2-7, with TRBD1 identical over 9 bases. CDR3 length equals 14 residues. CDR1 MGHDK and CDR2 SYGVNS come from the germline V gene. The junction had 7 bases not matched to a gene; V was cut back by 4 bases and J by 6 bases. The CDR3 DNA sequence: TGTGCCAGCAGTGCAAACAGGGGGCTGGGCGAGCAGTACTTC. Translated: CASSANRGLGEQYF.

This clone has just a few counts. The chain combines TRBV5-5 with TRBJ1-2; no firm D call. This CDR3 contains 17 residues. Trimming took 4 bases from V and 2 from J, leaving 21 bases between them. CDR1 and CDR2 (germline): SGHKS, YYEKEE (reference sequence). For the CDR3, the DNA is TGTGCCAGCAGCCCCCCCCCAGGCATGGGTCTCAACTATGGCTACACCTTC. Its protein product is CASSPPPGMGLNYGYTF.

This chain joins TRBV9 and TRBJ2-1, with TRBD1 as a possible D gene (6 bases). Germline lookup yields CDR1 SGDLS and CDR2 YYNGEE. This CDR3 comprises 15 residues. Trimming removed 0 bases at V and 9 bases at J, with 16 bases between. CDR3: CASSVGSRGGGEQFF. The CDR3 DNA reads as TGTGCCAGCAGCGTAGGCTCCAGGGGCGGTGGTGAGCAGTTCTTC.

This rearrangement joins TRBV5-1 to TRBJ2-2; 7 bases align to TRBD2. Germline V gene data show CDR1 as SGHRS and CDR2 as YFSETQ. The CDR3 loop spans 15 amino acids. V dropped 5 bases and J dropped 6; count of bases not matched to a gene: 10. In DNA form, the CDR3 reads TGCGCCAGCAGTTACGGACTAGAGGCTTCCGGGGAGCTGTTTTTT. As protein: CASSYGLEASGELFF.